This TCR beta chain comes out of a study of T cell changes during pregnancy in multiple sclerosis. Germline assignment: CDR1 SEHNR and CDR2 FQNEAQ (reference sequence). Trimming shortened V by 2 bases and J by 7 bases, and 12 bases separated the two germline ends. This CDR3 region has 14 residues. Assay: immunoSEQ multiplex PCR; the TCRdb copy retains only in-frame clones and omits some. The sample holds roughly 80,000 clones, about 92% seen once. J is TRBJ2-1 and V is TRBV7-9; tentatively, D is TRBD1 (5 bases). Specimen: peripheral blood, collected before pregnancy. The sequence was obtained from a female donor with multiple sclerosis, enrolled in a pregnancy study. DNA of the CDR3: TGTGCCAGCAGCTTAATCGCGTACAGGAATGAGCAGTTCTTC. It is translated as CASSLIAYRNEQFF.